The 25 T cell receptor beta chains presented below share a single source sample, sequenced in a study of Ad26.COV2.S vaccination and SARS-CoV-2 variants. Treatment given: some 19 received Ad26.COV2.S at low or high dose, single or two shots; about 5 received placebo; per-sample allocation not given. Day 63 after the first injection of vaccine or placebo was the sampling time. Some clones are missing from TCRdb's copy, which holds only in-frame ones; the method was immunoSEQ multiplex PCR. The sample has roughly 320,000 clones; 70% to 90% are singletons. The sample was peripheral blood, taken in a trial of Ad26.COV2.S vaccine versus placebo. The receptors originated from a person between 18 and 65 years old who received the Ad26.COV2.S COVID-19 vaccine or a placebo.

This chain links TRBV4-1 with TRBJ2-1; D is unresolved. Germline V gene sequence: CDR1 MGHRA, CDR2 YSYEKL. The CDR3 has 14 residues. V lost 3 bases and J lost 5, with 11 bases in between. The CDR3 loop is CASSHFDGDNEQFF. The CDR3 nucleotides are TGCGCCAGCAGCCATTTCGACGGAGACAATGAGCAGTTCTTC.

The V call is TRBV6-5, the J call TRBJ2-7; no reliable D call. Germline values: CDR1 MNHEY, CDR2 SVGAGI. V gave up 0 bases and J gave up 4 bases, with 10 bases separating them. This CDR3 comprises 14 residues. In DNA, the CDR3 is TGTGCCAGCAGTTACTCGACCTCCGGGTACGAGCAGTACTTC. It translates to CASSYSTSGYEQYF.

The chain combines TRBV6-6 with TRBJ1-2; 12 positions match TRBD1. Germline CDR1 is MNHNY and CDR2 is SVGAGI (reference sequence). The CDR3 covers 12 residues. V was pared by 9 bases and J by 14 bases, with 10 bases of the junction left unmatched. Here the CDR3 reads CASTGTGGPGTF. DNA of the CDR3: TGTGCCAGTACCGGGACAGGGGGCCCTGGGACCTTC.

This chain joins TRBV5-1 and TRBJ2-1; 8 bases agree with TRBD2. Germline loops: CDR1 SGHRS, CDR2 YFSETQ. After removal of 0 bases from V and 5 bases from J, the junction contained 7 bases not matched to a gene. This CDR3 has 16 amino acids. The CDR3 loop is CASSLVPGLGNNEQFF. As DNA, the CDR3 is TGCGCCAGCAGCTTGGTCCCGGGACTAGGGAACAATGAGCAGTTCTTC. The full variable domain, completed using reference TRBV5-1 and TRBJ2-1, is KAGVTQTPRYLIKTRGQQVTLSCSPISGHRSVSWYQQTPGQGLQFLFEYFSETQRNKGNFPGRFSGRQFSNSRSEMNVSTLELGDSALYLCASSLVPGLGNNEQFFGPGTRLTVL.

This chain connects TRBV28 to TRBJ1-1; D may be TRBD1 (6 bases). CDR1 is MDHEN and CDR2 is SYDVKM in the germline V gene. V was trimmed by 8 bases and J by 2 bases, leaving 15 bases between them. There are 14 residues in the CDR3. The CDR3: CASLNTQGNTEAFF. For the CDR3, the DNA is TGTGCCAGCTTGAATACACAGGGAAACACTGAAGCTTTCTTT.

The J gene is TRBJ2-6, the V gene TRBV11-1; 8 nucleotides line up with TRBD2. Germline CDR1 reads SGHAT; CDR2 reads FQDESV (reference sequence). The CDR3 has 16 residues. V trimming: 3 bases; J trimming: 2 bases; junction bases outside the gene matches: 3. CDR3 nucleotide sequence: TGTGCCAGCAGCTTCGGGGGGGGAGCTGGGGCCAACGTCCTGACTTTC. Translated, it gives CASSFGGGAGANVLTF.

This sequence joins TRBV7-8 and TRBJ1-5, with D perhaps matching TRBD1 (6 bases). Deletions cut 4 bases from V and 1 base from J, with 23 bases between. The germline V gene encodes CDR1 SGHVS and CDR2 FQNEAQ. The CDR3 loop spans 19 amino acids. The CDR3 spells CASSSHSYREAISNQPQHF. Here the CDR3 DNA reads TGTGCCAGCAGCTCGCACTCTTACAGGGAGGCTATAAGCAATCAGCCCCAGCATTTT.

V is TRBV5-1 and J is TRBJ2-3; TRBD2 aligns across 9 bases. The CDR3 has 17 amino acids. Unmatched junction bases numbered 8, after V lost 1 base and J lost 2 bases. The germline V gene has CDR1 SGHRS and CDR2 YFSETQ. The CDR3 DNA reads as TGCGCCAGCAGCTTGATGCCTAGCGGGGAAACCACAGATACGCAGTATTTT. This gives the protein CASSLMPSGETTDTQYF.

The V call is TRBV7-9, the J call TRBJ2-1; no definite D call. CDR3 length: 16 residues. Germline V gene lookup returns CDR1 SEHNR and CDR2 FQNEAQ (reference sequence). Trimming cost V 4 bases and J 0 bases, with 13 bases left between them. The CDR3 nucleotides read TGTGCCAGCAGCTCCTTTGAACCTCGCTCCTACAATGAGCAGTTCTTC. Its translation is CASSSFEPRSYNEQFF. The full variable domain, its missing parts supplied by reference TRBV7-9 and TRBJ2-1, is DTGVSQNPRHKITKRGQNVTFRCDPISEHNRLYWYRQTLGQGPEFLTYFQNEAQLEKSRLLSDRFSAERPKGSFSTLEIQRTEQGDSAMYLCASSSFEPRSYNEQFFGPGTRLTVL.

This chain joins TRBV19 and TRBJ1-1; the D gene is possibly TRBD1 (5 bases). The V end was cut by 3 bases, the J end by 0 bases, with 11 bases between. Germline V CDR1 and CDR2: LNHDA, SQIVND (reference sequence). The CDR3 loop spans 15 amino acids. DNA for the CDR3: TGTGCCAGTAGTATGGCGGGGGGGATGAACACTGAAGCTTTCTTT. As protein: CASSMAGGMNTEAFF.

CDR3 loop: CASSQLPTSGGIGSEAGELFF. The CDR3 nucleotides read TGCGCCAGCAGCCAACTCCCGACTAGCGGGGGTATTGGGAGTGAGGCCGGGGAGCTGTTTTTT. V usage is TRBV4-1 and J usage is TRBJ2-2, with 12 bases matching TRBD2. Per germline, CDR1 MGHRA and CDR2 YSYEKL. J lost 6 bases, V lost 2 bases, and 19 bases had no gene match. There are 21 residues in the CDR3.

This chain connects TRBV7-9 to TRBJ2-2, with TRBD1 as a possible D gene (5 bases). The V and J ends lost 5 bases and 1 base respectively, with 11 bases between them. Germline V gene lookup returns CDR1 SEHNR and CDR2 FQNEAQ (reference sequence). The CDR3 has 15 residues. As DNA, the CDR3 is TGTGCCAGCAGCAAAAAGGGGCAGAACACCGGGGAGCTGTTTTTT. Its protein is CASSKKGQNTGELFF.

The rearrangement uses TRBV7-2 and TRBJ2-3; D is ambiguous. CDR1 and CDR2 (germline): SGHTA, FQGNSA. The length of the CDR3 is 12 residues. V was shortened by 0 bases and J by 8 bases, with 6 bases between the two germline ends. CDR3 sequence reads: CASSLAIGTQYF. The DNA for the CDR3 is TGTGCCAGCAGCTTAGCCATCGGTACGCAGTATTTT. Drawing the rest from reference TRBV7-2 and TRBJ2-3, the complete variable domain is GAGVSQSPSNKVTEKGKDVELRCDPISGHTALYWYRQSLGQGLEFLIYFQGNSAPDKSGLPSDRFSAERTGGSVSTLTIQRTQQEDSAVYLCASSLAIGTQYFGPGTRLTVL.

The chain carries TRBV29-1 and TRBJ2-7, with 10 bases lining up with TRBD2. The CDR3 is made up of 14 amino acids. CDR1 and CDR2 (germline): SQVTM, ANQGSEA. The CDR3 sequence: CSCEGSSGGYEQYF. The CDR3 DNA follows: TGCAGTTGTGAAGGGTCTAGCGGGGGCTACGAGCAGTACTTC.

This chain uses TRBV5-1 with TRBJ1-4; a possible D gene is TRBD1 (5 bases). Trimming removed 1 base at V and 13 bases at J, with 17 bases between. Germline CDR1 SGHRS, CDR2 YFSETQ. This CDR3 region has 14 residues. CDR3 in DNA: TGCGCCAGCAGCTTGTCGACAGCCCCCCAGGGACTGTTTTTT. Translation gives CASSLSTAPQGLFF.

The chain uses TRBV18 and TRBJ2-7; a possible D gene is TRBD2 (6 bases). Trimming removed 5 bases at V and 6 bases at J, with 14 bases between. Germline lookup yields CDR1 KGHSH and CDR2 LQKENI. The CDR3 totals 13 residues. CDR3 loop: CASSFPGSSEQYF. CDR3 nucleotide sequence: TGTGCCAGCTCATTCCCCGGGAGCAGCGAGCAGTACTTC. Using reference TRBV18 and TRBJ2-7 for the parts outside the CDR3, the full variable domain is NAGVMQNPRHLVRRRGQEARLRCSPMKGHSHVYWYRQLPEEGLKFMVYLQKENIIDESGMPKERFSAEFPKEGPSILRIQQVVRGDSAAYFCASSFPGSSEQYFGPGTRLTVT.

The chain recombines TRBV28 with TRBJ2-7; 12 bases fit TRBD2. The V and J ends lost 3 bases and 3 bases, in that order; junction bases with no gene match: 3. Germline V gene data show CDR1 as MDHEN and CDR2 as SYDVKM. The CDR3 spans 15 residues. CDR3 region: CASSFRTSGNYEQYF. The CDR3, as DNA: TGTGCCAGCAGTTTTCGGACTAGCGGGAACTACGAGCAGTACTTC. Variable domain in full (rest from reference TRBV28 and TRBJ2-7): DVKVTQSSRYLVKRTGEKVFLECVQDMDHENMFWYRQDPGLGLRLIYFSYDVKMKEKGDIPEGYSVSREKKERFSLILESASTNQTSMYLCASSFRTSGNYEQYFGPGTRLTVT.

This clone was seen a single time. The rearrangement links TRBV2 to TRBJ1-4; possible D gene TRBD1, 6 bases. Germline CDR1 SNHLY, CDR2 FYNNEI. The V end was cut by 0 bases, the J end by 5 bases, with 19 bases between. This CDR3 has 18 amino acids. CDR3 loop: CASSEAPHRGTLNEKLFF. The CDR3 DNA follows: TGTGCCAGCAGTGAAGCGCCCCACCGGGGGACACTAAATGAAAAACTGTTTTTT.

The CDR3 reads CASSARDRADNGFGYTF. DNA of the CDR3: TGTGCCAGCAGTGCCCGGGACAGGGCCGACAACGGGTTTGGCTACACCTTC. V usage is TRBV6-1 and J usage is TRBJ1-2; TRBD1 agrees at 9 bases. This CDR3 has 17 amino acids. V dropped 4 bases and J dropped 7; count of bases not matched to a gene: 16. Germline CDR1 is MNHNS and CDR2 is SASEGT.

This clone was observed once. J is TRBJ2-7 and V is TRBV18; tentatively, D is TRBD1 (6 bases). V lost 8 bases to trimming and J lost 3 bases, with 14 bases between them. CDR3 length: 13 residues. In germline, CDR1 is KGHSH, CDR2 LQKENI. The CDR3: CASTTWTDYEQYF. The CDR3 region has the DNA TGTGCCAGCACGACCTGGACAGACTACGAGCAGTACTTC. The variable domain in full, with the rest retrieved from reference TRBV18 and TRBJ2-7, is NAGVMQNPRHLVRRRGQEARLRCSPMKGHSHVYWYRQLPEEGLKFMVYLQKENIIDESGMPKERFSAEFPKEGPSILRIQQVVRGDSAAYFCASTTWTDYEQYFGPGTRLTVT.

The rearrangement links TRBV28 to TRBJ2-3; D call uncertain. CDR1 and CDR2 (germline): MDHEN, SYDVKM. The V end lost 1 base, the J end lost 0 bases, and 14 bases lay between the germline ends. The length of the CDR3 is 17 residues. DNA of the CDR3: TGTGCCAGCAGTTTATTTAGGCAGTCGTCTAGCACAGATACGCAGTATTTT. It translates to CASSLFRQSSSTDTQYF.

The rearrangement joins TRBV6-6 to TRBJ1-1; D might be TRBD1 (6 bases). V lost 6 bases to trimming and J lost 1 base, with 18 bases between them. The CDR3 is made up of 16 amino acids. Germline V gene data show CDR1 as MNHNY and CDR2 as SVGAGI (reference sequence). The CDR3: CASSRGMGQGNTEAFF. DNA for the CDR3: TGTGCCAGCAGCCGAGGTATGGGACAAGGGAACACTGAAGCTTTCTTT.

In its sample, this clone was seen once. This chain links TRBV29-1 with TRBJ2-3; D gene uncertain. The V gene lost 0 bases and the J gene lost 2 bases, with 3 bases spanning the gap. The CDR3 extends over 12 amino acids. Per germline, CDR1 SQVTM and CDR2 ANQGSEA. The CDR3 protein is CSVEDLTDTQYF. The CDR3 DNA reads TGCAGCGTTGAAGACCTCACAGATACGCAGTATTTT.

The chain recombines TRBV18 with TRBJ2-1; D tentatively fits TRBD1 or TRBD2 (7 bases each). From germline, CDR1 is KGHSH and CDR2 LQKENI. The germline V and J ends were trimmed by 3 bases and 4 bases, with 16 bases remaining between them. This CDR3 is 16 amino acids long. CDR3 nucleotide sequence: TGTGCCAGCTCACCCCCGGGCAGGGGGGGATACAATGAGCAGTTCTTC. Protein: CASSPPGRGGYNEQFF.

V gene TRBV7-3 combines with J gene TRBJ2-1; TRBD1 matches at 7 bases. CDR1 and CDR2 from the germline V gene are SGHTA and FQGTGA. V lost 2 bases to trimming and J lost 15 bases; unmatched junction nucleotides: 19. The CDR3 runs 16 residues. DNA for the CDR3: TGTGCCAGCAGCTTATTACGACAGGGCTATCCAATGCTTCTGTTCTTC. It specifies CASSLLRQGYPMLLFF.